The present T cell receptor beta chain was sequenced within a study of T-cell reconstitution after alpha-beta-depleted transplantation in children. This CDR3 contains 14 residues. Germline values: CDR1 SNHLY, CDR2 FYNNEI. Trimming at V came to 6 bases and at J to 3 bases, leaving 3 bases not matched to a gene. This clonotype came up many times. The library targeted TCRbeta and was prepared with unique molecular identifiers. TCRdb fed the PCR reads into MiXCR, producing one record per CDR3 protein. The table has 230,000 or so distinct CDR3 sequences, 9% to 10% seen once. The sample was PBMCs from the stem cell graft donor, taken from the stem cell graft. This chain uses TRBV2 with TRBJ1-3, with 9 bases that match TRBD1. This clonotype was obtained from a human donor who donated a stem cell graft to a child with SCID. CDR3 coding DNA: TGTGCCAGCAGGATGACAGGGGGTGGAAACACCATATATTTT. Protein sequence: CASRMTGGGNTIYF.